This T cell receptor (beta chain) was obtained from a study of radiotherapy plus CTLA-4 blockade in lung cancer. This table comes from immunoSEQ multiplex PCR, and its TCRdb copy is limited to in-frame clones, with some not included. The repertoire has approximately 48,000 clones, 84% of them found once; the top ten carry 4.8%. Concerning this clone itself: As yet, its antigen is unknown.

This CDR3 has 15 amino acids. Deletions cut 9 bases from V and 5 bases from J, with 22 bases between. CDR1 is LGHNA, CDR2 YNFKEQ, per germline. Findings and limits, study-wide: Reports state that early shifts in blood T cell clones, with interferon-beta, best predicted response.

The source was peripheral blood, collected from a patient treated with radiotherapy plus ipilimumab. V is TRBV4-2 and J is TRBJ1-1; D might be TRBD1 (6 bases). This sequence originates from a human donor with non-small cell lung cancer whose response to radiotherapy plus ipilimumab could not be evaluated. As DNA, the CDR3 is TGTGCCAGTCGGGGTCCCACGAGACAGGTGACTGAAGCTTTCTTT. This codes for CASRGPTRQVTEAFF.